This passage covers 27 T cell receptor beta chains from one sample sequenced in a study of blood T cell repertoires in COVID-19. Method: immunoSEQ multiplex PCR; TCRdb's copy keeps in-frame clones and lacks some. This table holds some 230,000 clones, 82% found once. Sequenced sample: peripheral blood. All receptors come from a woman of 80 years or more with COVID-19, enrolled during active disease.

The rearrangement joins TRBV28 to TRBJ1-2; maybe TRBD1 (5 bases). In germline, CDR1 is MDHEN, CDR2 SYDVKM. V lost 5 bases and J lost 7, with 14 bases in between. The CDR3 covers 13 residues. CDR3 protein: CASSLSGGSGYTF. For the CDR3, the DNA is TGTGCCAGCAGTCTCTCGGGGGGAAGTGGCTACACCTTC.

This clone turned up a few times. This rearrangement joins TRBV7-2 to TRBJ1-4; no reliable D call. Germline V gives CDR1 SGHTA, CDR2 FQGNSA. The CDR3 is made up of 14 amino acids. Trimming took off 1 base at V and 3 bases at J, with 6 bases between the two ends. In DNA form, the CDR3 reads TGTGCCAGCAGCTTAGGGACTCCTAATGAAAAACTGTTTTTT. Translation gives CASSLGTPNEKLFF.

The chain combines TRBV2 with TRBJ2-7; D gene unclear. The V gene's germline CDR1 is SNHLY and CDR2 FYNNEI. There are 13 residues in the CDR3. V lost 9 bases to trimming and J lost 1 base, with 13 bases between them. CDR3 in amino acids: CASTLDLSYEQYF. The CDR3 region has the DNA TGTGCCAGTACCCTTGACTTATCCTACGAGCAGTACTTC.

The rearrangement links TRBV6-2 or TRBV6-3 to TRBJ2-3; a possible D gene is TRBD1 (6 bases). Germline CDR1 MNHEY, CDR2 SVGEGT. V lost 6 bases, J lost 0 bases, and 13 bases lay in between. The CDR3 length is 15 residues. CDR3 protein: CASSSQGLSTDTQYF. CDR3 DNA: TGTGCCAGCAGCTCACAGGGTCTCAGCACAGATACGCAGTATTTT.

J is TRBJ1-2 and V is TRBV9; 7 bases align to TRBD1. Losses at the gene ends were 4 bases for V and 4 bases for J; bases not matched to a gene: 7. Germline lookup yields CDR1 SGDLS and CDR2 YYNGEE. The CDR3 has 14 residues. The CDR3 is CASSPRTGLYGYTF. CDR3 coding DNA: TGTGCCAGCAGCCCCAGGACAGGCCTCTATGGCTACACCTTC.

This sequence joins TRBV30 and TRBJ2-5; D call uncertain. From germline, CDR1 is GTSNPN and CDR2 SVGIG (reference sequence). V lost 8 bases, J lost 2 bases, and 9 bases lay in between. This CDR3 comprises 11 residues. In nucleotides, the CDR3 is TGTGCCGTTGAGGCTCAAGAGACCCAGTACTTC. It codes for CAVEAQETQYF.

This chain joins TRBV5-6 and TRBJ1-1; the match to TRBD1 covers 8 bases. Germline values: CDR1 SGHDT, CDR2 YYEEEE. Trimming at V came to 1 base and at J to 2 bases, leaving 4 bases not matched to a gene. CDR3 length equals 15 residues. In DNA, the CDR3 is TGTGCCAGCAGCTTGATTGGACAGGGTAACACTGAAGCTTTCTTT. Translation gives CASSLIGQGNTEAFF.

The chain is built from TRBV18 and TRBJ2-5; 7 bases are shared with TRBD2. The CDR3 consists of 14 residues. Germline lookup yields CDR1 KGHSH and CDR2 LQKENI. V shed 3 bases and J 3 bases; nucleotides not matched to a gene: 4. CDR3 residues: CASSPTRGEETQYF. CDR3 sequence (DNA): TGTGCCAGCTCACCTACCCGGGGGGAAGAGACCCAGTACTTC.

The chain recombines TRBV15 with TRBJ1-6; TRBD1 might be the D (6 bases). The CDR3 has 15 amino acids. Germline V gene sequence: CDR1 LNHNV, CDR2 YYDKDF (reference sequence). V was shortened by 0 bases and J by 7 bases, with 10 bases between the two germline ends. For the CDR3, the DNA is TGTGCCACCAGCAGAGAGGGGGCAACGAATTCACCCCTCCACTTT. Its translation: CATSREGATNSPLHF.

The V gene is TRBV2, the J gene TRBJ1-2, with D possibly matching TRBD1 (6 bases). This CDR3 is 16 amino acids long. Germline values: CDR1 SNHLY, CDR2 FYNNEI. Trimming pared 7 bases from V and 4 bases from J, leaving 22 bases between. CDR3 residues: CASTRQATLSTYGYTF. DNA for the CDR3: TGTGCCAGCACCAGACAGGCTACTCTATCCACCTATGGCTACACCTTC.

The gene calls are TRBV19 and TRBJ1-1; a possible D gene is TRBD1 (5 bases). The CDR3 is 13 amino acids. V gave up 4 bases and J gave up 6 bases, with 12 bases separating them. In germline, CDR1 is LNHDA, CDR2 SQIVND (reference sequence). The CDR3 reads CASSRQSVAEAFF. As DNA, the CDR3 is TGTGCCAGTAGTAGACAGTCAGTCGCTGAAGCTTTCTTT.

The chain recombines TRBV18 with TRBJ1-1; the D is unclear. V was shortened by 0 bases and J by 1 base, with 6 bases between the two germline ends. Per the germline V gene, CDR1 is KGHSH and CDR2 is LQKENI. This CDR3 contains 14 residues. CDR3 nucleotide sequence: TGTGCCAGCTCACCACCGAAGCCGAACACTGAAGCTTTCTTT. It codes for CASSPPKPNTEAFF.

This rearrangement joins TRBV12-5 to TRBJ1-1; TRBD1 agrees at 7 bases. Germline V gene sequence: CDR1 LGHNT, CDR2 FRNRAP. CDR3 size: 13 residues. V lost 7 bases and J lost 3; bases outside the gene matches: 5. CDR3 nucleotides: TGTGCTAGTGCCTGGGACAGCTACACTGAAGCTTTCTTT. The encoded protein is CASAWDSYTEAFF.

This clone occurred a few times. The chain employs TRBV10-2 and TRBJ2-3, with D uncertain. The germline V gene encodes CDR1 WSHSY and CDR2 SAAADI. The CDR3 spans 12 residues. The ends were cut back, 5 bases at V and 0 bases at J, with 3 bases in the middle. For the CDR3, the DNA is TGCGCCAGCAGTTCGAGCACAGATACGCAGTATTTT. This codes for CASSSSTDTQYF.

The V and J genes are TRBV2 and TRBJ1-1; D not certain. The CDR3 is 13 residues long. Germline-derived CDR1 and CDR2 are SNHLY and FYNNEI. V lost 7 bases and J lost 9, with 18 bases in between. CDR3 residues: CASIFEGVVKAFF. CDR3 in DNA: TGTGCCAGCATCTTTGAGGGCGTCGTCAAAGCTTTCTTT. The full variable domain, its missing parts supplied by reference TRBV2 and TRBJ1-1, is EPEVTQTPSHQVTQMGQEVILRCVPISNHLYFYWYRQILGQKVEFLVSFYNNEISEKSEIFDDQFSVERPDGSNFTLKIRSTKLEDSAMYFCASIFEGVVKAFFGQGTRLTVV.

The CDR3 nucleotides read TGTGCCAGCAGTAGTGCTCGAGGGGAAGCTTTCTTT. Its protein is CASSSARGEAFF. The chain employs TRBV25-1 and TRBJ1-1; D not resolved. V shed 5 bases and J shed 8 bases, with 12 bases lying between them. Germline lookup yields CDR1 MGHDK and CDR2 SYGVNS. The CDR3 consists of 12 residues.

This clone was found once. The chain uses TRBV7-2 and TRBJ2-4; 7 bases are a match to TRBD2. This CDR3 region has 15 residues. From germline, CDR1 is SGHTA and CDR2 FQGNSA. V dropped 5 bases and J dropped 1; count of bases not matched to a gene: 5. The CDR3 bases are TGTGCCAGCAGCCTACCACTAGCGGCCAAAAACATTCAGTACTTC. This gives the protein CASSLPLAAKNIQYF.

The CDR3 region is CASSLVAGSNQPQHF. The CDR3 nucleotides read TGTGCCAGCAGCTTGGTGGCCGGGTCCAATCAGCCCCAGCATTTT. This chain connects TRBV5-8 to TRBJ1-5; D is unclear. The V end lost 0 bases, the J end lost 3 bases, and 10 bases lay between the germline ends. The CDR3 runs 15 residues. The germline gives CDR1 SGHTS, CDR2 YDEGEE.

This clone was detected once. The V and J genes are TRBV19 and TRBJ1-1, with a tentative D call TRBD1 (6 bases). The V gene lost 5 bases and the J gene lost 3 bases, with 10 bases spanning the gap. CDR3 length equals 13 residues. Germline V gives CDR1 LNHDA, CDR2 SQIVND (reference sequence). Written as DNA, the CDR3 is TGTGCCAGTAGTTTACAGGGTGACACTGAAGCTTTCTTT. This gives the protein CASSLQGDTEAFF. The complete variable domain, with remaining parts taken from reference TRBV19 and TRBJ1-1, reads DGGITQSPKYLFRKEGQNVTLSCEQNLNHDAMYWYRQDPGQGLRLIYYSQIVNDFQKGDIAEGYSVSREKKESFPLTVTSAQKNPTAFYLCASSLQGDTEAFFGQGTRLTVV.

V gene TRBV19 combines with J gene TRBJ1-4, with 10 bases fitting TRBD1. Germline lookup yields CDR1 LNHDA and CDR2 SQIVND (reference sequence). This CDR3 region has 19 residues. J gave up 3 bases and V 4 bases, and 14 bases lay outside the gene matches. CDR3 in amino acids: CASSTPLGQGMRSNEKLFF. For the CDR3, the DNA is TGTGCCAGTAGTACCCCCTTGGGACAGGGGATGAGGTCTAATGAAAAACTGTTTTTT. Based on the CDR3 plus reference TRBV19 and TRBJ1-4, the full variable domain is DGGITQSPKYLFRKEGQNVTLSCEQNLNHDAMYWYRQDPGQGLRLIYYSQIVNDFQKGDIAEGYSVSREKKESFPLTVTSAQKNPTAFYLCASSTPLGQGMRSNEKLFFGSGTQLSVL.

The chain recombines TRBV27 with TRBJ1-5; no clear D gene. V dropped 2 bases and J dropped 7 bases, with 9 bases sitting between them. The CDR3 extends over 13 amino acids. CDR1 and CDR2 (germline): MNHEY, SMNVEV (reference sequence). CDR3 bases: TGTGCCAGCAGTTTAGCGGGCCTGCAGCCCCAGCATTTT. As protein: CASSLAGLQPQHF.

A few counts support this clone. The chain recombines TRBV7-6 with TRBJ1-2; D call uncertain. In germline, CDR1 is SGHVS, CDR2 FNYEAQ. V was pared by 5 bases and J by 2 bases, with 21 bases between. The CDR3 runs 17 residues. The DNA of the CDR3 is TGTGCCAGCAGCCCCGGTGGATTGGTGGGCAGGAACTATGGCTACACCTTC. Encoded protein: CASSPGGLVGRNYGYTF. Full variable domain (rest looked up from reference TRBV7-6 and TRBJ1-2): GAGVSQSPRYKVTKRGQDVALRCDPISGHVSLYWYRQALGQGPEFLTYFNYEAQQDKSGLPNDRFSAERPEGSISTLTIQRTEQRDSAMYRCASSPGGLVGRNYGYTFGSGTRLTVV.

A word on this clone: Other DNA sequences of this sample code for an identical CDR3. The J gene is TRBJ1-6, the V gene TRBV5-4; 8 nucleotides agree with TRBD1. The germline gives CDR1 SGHNT, CDR2 YYREEE (reference sequence). The CDR3 is 14 residues long. Trimming removed 4 bases from V and 7 bases from J; junction bases left unmatched: 4. The CDR3 reads CASSLRQGNSPLHF. The DNA of the CDR3 is TGTGCCAGCAGCCTCCGACAGGGGAATTCACCCCTCCACTTT.

This chain joins TRBV6-2 or TRBV6-3 and TRBJ1-1; D is possibly TRBD1 (5 bases). There are 14 residues in the CDR3. CDR1 MNHEY and CDR2 SVGEGT come from the germline V gene. Trimming removed 6 bases from V and 3 bases from J, with 14 bases in between. Here the CDR3 reads CASSPHRPDTEAFF. The CDR3 DNA follows: TGTGCCAGCAGCCCTCACAGGCCGGACACTGAAGCTTTCTTT.

There are a few counts of this clone. The chain employs TRBV4-1 and TRBJ1-3, with D maybe TRBD1 (5 bases). Per the germline V gene, CDR1 is MGHRA and CDR2 is YSYEKL. V shed 1 base and J shed 4 bases, with 14 bases lying between them. This CDR3 region has 16 residues. CDR3 coding DNA: TGCGCCAGCAGCCAAGTCATGGGGCCATTGGGAAACACCATATATTTT. Translating it yields CASSQVMGPLGNTIYF.

This clone was recorded once. CDR3 protein: CASSPPGARNQPQHF. The CDR3 DNA follows: TGTGCCAGCTCACCACCGGGGGCCCGCAATCAGCCCCAGCATTTT. V and J are TRBV18 and TRBJ1-5, with D maybe TRBD1 (6 bases). From germline, CDR1 is KGHSH and CDR2 LQKENI. The germline V and J ends were trimmed by 0 bases and 2 bases, with 8 bases remaining between them. The CDR3 has 15 residues.

Written as DNA, the CDR3 is TGTGCCAGTAGCCCCGACAGGGGAAATAATGAAAAACTGTTTTTT. This codes for CASSPDRGNNEKLFF. The rearrangement joins TRBV19 to TRBJ1-4, with 8 bases that match TRBD1. V lost 6 bases and J lost 4; bases outside the gene matches: 7. CDR3 size: 15 residues. Germline-derived CDR1 and CDR2 are LNHDA and SQIVND (reference sequence).